Included here is one T cell receptor (beta chain) sequence, with context. Source study methods: Estimated nucleated cell counts came from reference gene primer amplification. Using immunoSEQ multiplex PCR, the repertoire was profiled, and TCRdb retains in-frame clones only, with some absent. V, J and clone size were drawn from that table, and D and trimming were deduced from the DNA. This table has 150,000 to 250,000 clones, around 79% appearing once. The V end lost 3 bases, the J end lost 10 bases, and 13 bases lay between the germline ends. Germline V gene data show CDR1 as LGHDT and CDR2 as YNNKEL (reference sequence). The CDR3 length is 13 residues. These data belong to a study of blood T cell repertoires in COVID-19. Study details: Acute-phase and convalescent COVID-19 samples originated in the United States, Italy and Spain. The cDNA or gDNA used as material had been derived from T cells, B-cell-depleted T cells, or PBMCs.

The sequenced sample consisted of peripheral blood. The sequence was obtained from a woman aged 40-49 years with COVID-19, enrolled during active disease. The chain combines TRBV3-1 (or the pseudogene TRBV3-2) with TRBJ2-4, with D unclear. CDR3 DNA: TGTGCCAGCAGCCAGGGCAGAACCATTATTCAGTACTTC. This translates into CASSQGRTIIQYF.